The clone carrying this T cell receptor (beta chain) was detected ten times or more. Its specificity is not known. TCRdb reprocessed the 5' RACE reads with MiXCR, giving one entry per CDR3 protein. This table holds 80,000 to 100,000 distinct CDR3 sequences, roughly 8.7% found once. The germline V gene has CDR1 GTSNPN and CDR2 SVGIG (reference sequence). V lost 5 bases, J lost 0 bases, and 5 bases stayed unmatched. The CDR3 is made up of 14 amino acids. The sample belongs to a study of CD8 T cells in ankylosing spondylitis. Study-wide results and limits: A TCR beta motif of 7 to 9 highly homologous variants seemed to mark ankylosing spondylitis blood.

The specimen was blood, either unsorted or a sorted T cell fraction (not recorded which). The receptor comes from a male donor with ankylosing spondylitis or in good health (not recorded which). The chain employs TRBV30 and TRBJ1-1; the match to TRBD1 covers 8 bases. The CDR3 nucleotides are TGTGCCTGGGCAGGGGGCGCATTGAACACTGAAGCTTTCTTT. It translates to CAWAGGALNTEAFF. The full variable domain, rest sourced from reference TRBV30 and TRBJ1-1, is SQTIHQWPATLVQPVGSPLSLECTVEGTSNPNLYWYRQAAGRGLQLLFYSVGIGQISSEVPQNLSASRPQDRQFILSSKKLLLSDSGFYLCAWAGGALNTEAFFGQGTRLTVV.